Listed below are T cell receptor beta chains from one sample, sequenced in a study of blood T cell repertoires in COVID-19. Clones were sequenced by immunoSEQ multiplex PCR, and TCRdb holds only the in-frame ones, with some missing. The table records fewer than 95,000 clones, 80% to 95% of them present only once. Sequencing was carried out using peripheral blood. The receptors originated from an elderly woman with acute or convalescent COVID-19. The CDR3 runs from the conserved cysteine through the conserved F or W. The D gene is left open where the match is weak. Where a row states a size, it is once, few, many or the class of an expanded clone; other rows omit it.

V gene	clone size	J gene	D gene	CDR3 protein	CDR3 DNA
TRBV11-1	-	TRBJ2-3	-	CASSSGGRATDTQYF	TGTGCCAGCAGCTCGGGGGGCAGGGCCACAGATACGCAGTATTTT
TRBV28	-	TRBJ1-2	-	CASSLRMAGPYGYTF	TGTGCCAGCAGCCTCCGCATGGCAGGGCCCTATGGCTACACCTTC
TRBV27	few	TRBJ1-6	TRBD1	CANQLEGSARQGNGGSPLHF	TGTGCCAACCAGCTTGAAGGGTCAGCTCGACAGGGCAACGGTGGTTCACCCCTCCACTTT
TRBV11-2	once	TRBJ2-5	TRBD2	CASSLKRLAGGQETQYF	TGTGCCAGCAGCTTAAAGAGACTAGCGGGGGGCCAAGAGACCCAGTACTTC
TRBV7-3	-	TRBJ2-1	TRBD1	CASSPGQGVNEQFF	TGTGCCAGCAGTCCAGGACAGGGTGTGAATGAGCAGTTCTTC
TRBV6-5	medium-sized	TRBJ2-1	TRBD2	CASSYYSSGGWDEQFF	TGTGCCAGCAGTTACTACTCTAGCGGGGGGTGGGATGAGCAGTTCTTC
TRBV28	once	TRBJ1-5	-	CASSMGLYSNQPQHF	TGTGCCAGCAGTATGGGACTTTATAGCAATCAGCCCCAGCATTTT
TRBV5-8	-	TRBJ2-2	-	CASSTHGRGNTGELFF	TGTGCCAGCAGCACTCACGGGCGGGGGAACACCGGGGAGCTGTTTTTT
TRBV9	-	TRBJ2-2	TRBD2	CASTAREGSFTGELFF	TGTGCCAGCACCGCTCGGGAGGGGTCCTTCACCGGGGAGCTGTTTTTT
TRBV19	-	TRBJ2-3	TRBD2	CASSIRGLADTQYF	TGTGCCAGTAGTATTCGAGGACTAGCAGATACGCAGTATTTT
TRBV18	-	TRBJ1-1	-	CASSPNLRARDTEAFF	TGTGCCAGCTCACCAAACCTCCGTGCGCGGGACACTGAAGCTTTCTTT
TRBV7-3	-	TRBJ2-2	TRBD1	CASSSRTGRTGELFF	TGTGCCAGCAGCTCAAGGACAGGGAGAACCGGGGAGCTGTTTTTT
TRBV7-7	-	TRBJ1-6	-	CASSLQFSPLHF	TGTGCTAGCAGCTTACAGTTTTCACCCCTCCACTTT
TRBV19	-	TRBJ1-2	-	CASHLAGDGDYGYTF	TGTGCCAGTCACCTGGCGGGGGACGGGGACTATGGCTACACCTTC
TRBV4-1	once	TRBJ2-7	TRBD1	CASSQDRQGETGQYF	TGCGCCAGCAGCCAAGATCGGCAGGGGGAAACAGGGCAGTACTTC
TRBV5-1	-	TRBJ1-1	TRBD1	CASSLVPQGQGTEAFF	TGCGCCAGCAGCTTGGTTCCACAGGGGCAAGGTACTGAAGCTTTCTTT
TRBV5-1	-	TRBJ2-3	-	CASSFVSTDTQYF	TGCGCCAGCAGCTTTGTATCCACAGATACGCAGTATTTT
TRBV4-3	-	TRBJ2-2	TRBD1	CASSQDRGRRAGELFF	TGCGCCAGCAGCCAAGACAGGGGGCGCAGGGCCGGGGAGCTGTTTTTT
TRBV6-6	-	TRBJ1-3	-	CASSYRPGSGNTIYF	TGTGCCAGCAGTTACCGTCCGGGGTCTGGAAACACCATATATTTT
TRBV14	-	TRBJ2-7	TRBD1	CASSQRRTGPAEQYF	TGTGCCAGCAGCCAAAGAAGGACAGGGCCGGCCGAGCAGTACTTC
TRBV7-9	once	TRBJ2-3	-	CASSLGGETDTQYF	TGTGCCAGCAGCTTAGGAGGAGAGACAGATACGCAGTATTTT
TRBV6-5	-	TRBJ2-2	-	CASRRPGLTGELFF	TGTGCCAGCAGGCGACCGGGACTGACCGGGGAGCTGTTTTTT
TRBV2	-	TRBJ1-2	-	CADSVLNYGYTF	TGTGCCGACTCAGTGTTGAACTATGGCTACACCTTC
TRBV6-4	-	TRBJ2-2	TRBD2	CASSELAGAPTGELFF	TGTGCCAGCAGTGAGCTAGCGGGAGCCCCCACCGGGGAGCTGTTTTTT
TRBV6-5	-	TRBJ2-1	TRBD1	CASSYRGTEAHNEQFF	TGTGCCAGCAGTTACAGGGGGACAGAGGCCCACAATGAGCAGTTCTTC
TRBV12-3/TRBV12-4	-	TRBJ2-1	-	CASNRESPNEQFF	TGTGCCAGCAATCGGGAATCGCCCAATGAGCAGTTCTTC
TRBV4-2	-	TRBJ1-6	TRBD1	CASSQDGQGAWSPLHF	TGTGCCAGCAGCCAAGACGGACAGGGGGCTTGGTCACCCCTCCACTTT
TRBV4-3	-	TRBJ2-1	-	CASSQEAGVSYNEQFF	TGCGCCAGCAGCCAAGAGGCAGGGGTCTCCTACAATGAGCAGTTCTTC
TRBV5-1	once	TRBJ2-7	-	CASSPSGRYEQYF	TGCGCCAGCAGCCCCTCGGGTCGGTACGAGCAGTACTTC
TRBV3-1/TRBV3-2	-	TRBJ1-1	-	CASSQRVTGNTEAFF	TGTGCCAGCAGCCAAAGAGTCACAGGGAACACTGAAGCTTTCTTT
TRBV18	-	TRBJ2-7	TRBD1	CASSQDRVEQYF	TGTGCCAGCTCACAAGACAGGGTCGAGCAGTACTTC
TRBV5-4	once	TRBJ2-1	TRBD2	CASSLTSGEQFF	TGTGCCAGCAGCTTGACTAGCGGCGAGCAGTTCTTC
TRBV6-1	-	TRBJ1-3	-	CASSERTDSGNTIYF	TGTGCCAGCAGTGAAAGGACTGACTCTGGAAACACCATATATTTT
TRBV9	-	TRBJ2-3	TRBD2	CASSDRTSGGPDTQYF	TGTGCCAGCAGCGACCGGACTAGCGGGGGACCAGATACGCAGTATTTT
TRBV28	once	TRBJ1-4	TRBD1	CASSPPRQGWTNEKLFF	TGTGCCAGCAGTCCTCCGAGACAGGGTTGGACTAATGAAAAACTGTTTTTT
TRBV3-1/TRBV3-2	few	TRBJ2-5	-	CASSQLAGIKTQYF	TGTGCCAGCAGCCAGCTAGCAGGAATAAAGACCCAGTACTTC
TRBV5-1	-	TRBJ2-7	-	CASSLVGGAHEQYF	TGCGCCAGCAGCTTGGTTGGCGGGGCCCACGAGCAGTACTTC
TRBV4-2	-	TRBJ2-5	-	CASSQAEGRETQYF	TGTGCCAGCAGCCAAGCGGAGGGCAGGGAGACCCAGTACTTC
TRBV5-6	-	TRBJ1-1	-	CASSFLHSNTEAFF	TGTGCCAGCAGCTTTTTACATTCGAACACTGAAGCTTTCTTT
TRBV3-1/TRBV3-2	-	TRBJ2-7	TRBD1	CASSQVLRDRGYEQYF	TGTGCCAGCAGCCAAGTTCTCCGGGACAGGGGCTACGAGCAGTACTTC
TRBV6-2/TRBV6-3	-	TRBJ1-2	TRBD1	CASSWDRYYGYTF	TGTGCCAGCAGTTGGGACAGGTACTATGGCTACACCTTC
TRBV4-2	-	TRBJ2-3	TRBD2	CASSLGISGGAIEDTQYF	TGTGCCAGCAGCCTAGGGATTAGCGGGGGGGCCATTGAAGATACGCAGTATTTT
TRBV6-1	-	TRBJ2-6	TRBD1	CASSEAGTGVGANVLTF	TGTGCCAGCAGTGAAGCGGGGACAGGGGTTGGGGCCAACGTCCTGACTTTC
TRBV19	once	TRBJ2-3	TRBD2	CATWTSGEGTQYF	TGTGCCACGTGGACTAGCGGGGAGGGTACGCAGTATTTT
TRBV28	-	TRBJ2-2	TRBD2	CASRRGGGLSTGELFF	TGTGCCAGCCGTCGGGGGGGAGGGCTGAGCACCGGGGAGCTGTTTTTT
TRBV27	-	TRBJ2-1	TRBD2	CASSFRGLAGGPSYNEQFF	TGTGCCAGCAGTTTCAGGGGACTAGCGGGAGGGCCCTCCTACAATGAGCAGTTCTTC